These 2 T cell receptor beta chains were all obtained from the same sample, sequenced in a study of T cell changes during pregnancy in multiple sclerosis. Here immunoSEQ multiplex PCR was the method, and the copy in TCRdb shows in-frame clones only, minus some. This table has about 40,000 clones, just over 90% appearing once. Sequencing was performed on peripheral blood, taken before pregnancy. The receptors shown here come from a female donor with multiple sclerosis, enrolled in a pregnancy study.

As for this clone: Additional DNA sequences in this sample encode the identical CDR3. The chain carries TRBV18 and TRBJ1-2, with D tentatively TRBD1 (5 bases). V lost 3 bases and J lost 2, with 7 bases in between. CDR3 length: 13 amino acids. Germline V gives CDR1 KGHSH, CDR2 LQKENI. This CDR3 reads CASSPGGNYGYTF. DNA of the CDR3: TGTGCCAGCTCACCGGGGGGGAACTATGGCTACACCTTC.

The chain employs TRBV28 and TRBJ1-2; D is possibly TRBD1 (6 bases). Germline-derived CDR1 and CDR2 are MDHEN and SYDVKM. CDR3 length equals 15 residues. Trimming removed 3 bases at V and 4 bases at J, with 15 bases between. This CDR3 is CASSFLDEGVYGYTF. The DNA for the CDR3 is TGTGCCAGCAGTTTTCTGGACGAGGGGGTCTATGGCTACACCTTC.